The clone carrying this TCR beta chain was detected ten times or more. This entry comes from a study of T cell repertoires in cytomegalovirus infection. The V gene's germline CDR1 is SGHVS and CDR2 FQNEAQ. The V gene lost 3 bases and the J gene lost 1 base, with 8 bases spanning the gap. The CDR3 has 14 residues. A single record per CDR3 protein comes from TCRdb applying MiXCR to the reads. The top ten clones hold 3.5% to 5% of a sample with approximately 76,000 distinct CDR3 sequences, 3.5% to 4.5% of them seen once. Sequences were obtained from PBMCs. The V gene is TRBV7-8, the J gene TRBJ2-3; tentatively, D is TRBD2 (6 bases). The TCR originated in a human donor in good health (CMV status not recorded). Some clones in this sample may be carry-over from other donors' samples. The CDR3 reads CASSLPSGTDTQYF. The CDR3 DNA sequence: TGTGCCAGCAGCTTGCCTAGCGGCACAGATACGCAGTATTTT.